These T cell receptor beta chains were read from a single sample in a study of persistence of HIV-infected CD4 T cells. The data were produced by immunoSEQ multiplex PCR, yet TCRdb's version contains in-frame clones alone and is incomplete. The data contain 25,000 to 35,000 clones, roughly 75% of them singletons. These TCRs' antigens remain unknown. The sequences come from CD4+ T cells sorted from PBMCs after roughly 19-hour stimulation, collected from a patient who received antiretroviral therapy. The receptors were gathered from an adult woman with HIV who was CMV-seropositive. CDR3s include the opening cysteine and the closing phenylalanine or tryptophan. The D gene is left open where the match is weak. Rows may omit the clone size; those that give it use once, few, many or a size class.

clone_size: -
d_call: -
v_call: TRBV27
j_call: TRBJ2-2
cdr3_aa: CASSLNPGGTGELFF
cdr3_nt: TGTGCCAGCAGTTTAAATCCTGGGGGGACCGGGGAGCTGTTTTTT

clone_size: -
d_call: -
v_call: TRBV7-3
j_call: TRBJ1-2
cdr3_aa: CASSPGPNYGYTF
cdr3_nt: TGTGCCAGCAGCCCCGGACCTAACTATGGCTACACCTTC

clone_size: -
d_call: TRBD1
v_call: TRBV29-1
j_call: TRBJ1-4
cdr3_aa: CSARGQGSEKLFF
cdr3_nt: TGCAGCGCCCGTGGACAGGGAAGTGAAAAACTGTTTTTT

clone_size: -
d_call: -
v_call: TRBV6-6
j_call: TRBJ2-2
cdr3_aa: CASRTGGQTTGELFF
cdr3_nt: TGTGCCAGCAGGACGGGTGGCCAAACCACCGGGGAGCTGTTTTTT

clone_size: -
d_call: -
v_call: TRBV14
j_call: TRBJ2-3
cdr3_aa: CASSRGPDQYF
cdr3_nt: TGTGCCAGCAGCCGGGGCCCCGATCAGTATTTT

clone_size: -
d_call: TRBD1
v_call: TRBV19
j_call: TRBJ2-4
cdr3_aa: CASSTTGGNIQYF
cdr3_nt: TGTGCCAGTAGTACGACAGGGGGAAACATTCAGTACTTC

clone_size: -
d_call: TRBD1
v_call: TRBV5-1
j_call: TRBJ1-1
cdr3_aa: CASSLDGQGGTEAFF
cdr3_nt: TGCGCCAGCAGCTTGGACGGACAGGGAGGGACTGAAGCTTTCTTT

clone_size: -
d_call: TRBD2
v_call: TRBV5-1
j_call: TRBJ2-1
cdr3_aa: CASSLTLAGGYNEQFF
cdr3_nt: TGCGCCAGCAGCTTAACCCTAGCGGGGGGTTACAATGAGCAGTTCTTC

clone_size: -
d_call: TRBD2
v_call: TRBV3-1/TRBV3-2
j_call: TRBJ2-1
cdr3_aa: CASSPRLAGGRMYNEQFF
cdr3_nt: TGTGCCAGCAGCCCGCGACTAGCGGGGGGTCGAATGTACAATGAGCAGTTCTTC

clone_size: -
d_call: -
v_call: TRBV3-1/TRBV3-2
j_call: TRBJ2-1
cdr3_aa: CASSRGFRVEQFF
cdr3_nt: TGTGCCAGCAGTCGGGGGTTCCGGGTTGAGCAGTTCTTC

clone_size: few
d_call: TRBD1
v_call: TRBV19
j_call: TRBJ1-2
cdr3_aa: CASSKTGADYGYTF
cdr3_nt: TGTGCCAGTAGCAAGACAGGGGCCGACTATGGCTACACCTTC

clone_size: -
d_call: -
v_call: TRBV19
j_call: TRBJ1-4
cdr3_aa: CASTETTGPLNEKLFF
cdr3_nt: TGTGCCAGTACCGAAACGACCGGCCCCCTTAATGAAAAACTGTTTTTT

clone_size: -
d_call: -
v_call: TRBV15
j_call: TRBJ1-3
cdr3_aa: CATSRSQGSGNTIYF
cdr3_nt: TGTGCCACCAGCAGAAGTCAGGGTTCGGGAAACACCATATATTTT

clone_size: -
d_call: -
v_call: TRBV29-1
j_call: TRBJ1-2
cdr3_aa: CSVDQGSANYGYTF
cdr3_nt: TGCAGCGTTGATCAGGGTTCCGCTAACTATGGCTACACCTTC

clone_size: -
d_call: -
v_call: TRBV5-1
j_call: TRBJ2-5
cdr3_aa: CASSLAGARGETQYF
cdr3_nt: TGCGCCAGCAGCTTGGCAGGGGCCCGGGGAGAGACCCAGTACTTC

clone_size: -
d_call: -
v_call: TRBV5-6
j_call: TRBJ1-1
cdr3_aa: CASSFIKGQFNTEAFF
cdr3_nt: TGTGCCAGCAGCTTTATTAAGGGTCAGTTCAACACTGAAGCTTTCTTT

clone_size: -
d_call: -
v_call: TRBV6-4
j_call: TRBJ1-1
cdr3_aa: CASSDGNRATEAFF
cdr3_nt: TGTGCCAGCAGTGACGGTAACAGGGCCACTGAAGCTTTCTTT

clone_size: -
d_call: TRBD2
v_call: TRBV30
j_call: TRBJ2-3
cdr3_aa: CAWSISGGGDTQYF
cdr3_nt: TGTGCCTGGAGCATTAGCGGGGGGGGAGATACGCAGTATTTT

clone_size: -
d_call: -
v_call: TRBV20-1
j_call: TRBJ1-1
cdr3_aa: CSAQGNTEAFF
cdr3_nt: TGCAGTGCCCAGGGGAACACTGAAGCTTTCTTT

clone_size: -
d_call: -
v_call: TRBV6-6
j_call: TRBJ1-1
cdr3_aa: CASTPRGGNTEAFF
cdr3_nt: TGTGCCAGCACCCCACGAGGAGGGAACACTGAAGCTTTCTTT

clone_size: -
d_call: -
v_call: TRBV6-5
j_call: TRBJ1-6
cdr3_aa: CASSYSYRANNSPLHF
cdr3_nt: TGTGCCAGCAGTTACTCGTACAGGGCCAATAATTCACCCCTCCACTTT

clone_size: few
d_call: TRBD2
v_call: TRBV6-5
j_call: TRBJ2-2
cdr3_aa: CASRLLAGATGELFF
cdr3_nt: TGTGCCAGCAGACTCCTAGCGGGGGCCACCGGGGAGCTGTTTTTT

clone_size: -
d_call: TRBD1
v_call: TRBV20-1
j_call: TRBJ2-7
cdr3_aa: CSASPGQGRYEQYF
cdr3_nt: TGCAGTGCTAGTCCCGGACAGGGGCGGTACGAGCAGTACTTC

clone_size: -
d_call: TRBD2
v_call: TRBV3-1/TRBV3-2
j_call: TRBJ2-3
cdr3_aa: CASSQEGTSGPSTDTQYF
cdr3_nt: TGTGCCAGCAGCCAAGAGGGGACTAGCGGGCCTAGCACAGATACGCAGTATTTT

clone_size: -
d_call: TRBD2
v_call: TRBV27
j_call: TRBJ2-1
cdr3_aa: CASSGRTRSYNEQFF
cdr3_nt: TGTGCCAGCAGCGGTCGGACTAGATCCTACAATGAGCAGTTCTTC

clone_size: -
d_call: TRBD1
v_call: TRBV7-7
j_call: TRBJ2-1
cdr3_aa: CASSLGTGGHNEQFF
cdr3_nt: TGTGCTAGCAGCTTGGGGACAGGGGGTCACAATGAGCAGTTCTTC

clone_size: -
d_call: -
v_call: TRBV5-6
j_call: TRBJ1-2
cdr3_aa: CASSLYGFHGYTF
cdr3_nt: TGTGCCAGCAGCTTGTACGGGTTCCATGGCTACACCTTC

clone_size: few
d_call: -
v_call: TRBV12-3/TRBV12-4
j_call: TRBJ2-1
cdr3_aa: CASSTIYGEQFF
cdr3_nt: TGTGCCAGCAGTACTATATACGGGGAGCAGTTCTTC

clone_size: -
d_call: -
v_call: TRBV29-1
j_call: TRBJ1-2
cdr3_aa: CSVEEGGYGYTF
cdr3_nt: TGCAGCGTTGAGGAGGGGGGCTATGGCTACACCTTC

clone_size: -
d_call: -
v_call: TRBV3-1/TRBV3-2
j_call: TRBJ2-1
cdr3_aa: CASSQPRGARDEQFF
cdr3_nt: TGTGCCAGCAGCCAACCTCGGGGGGCGAGAGATGAGCAGTTCTTC

clone_size: -
d_call: TRBD2
v_call: TRBV5-1
j_call: TRBJ2-3
cdr3_aa: CASSLGLVTDTQYF
cdr3_nt: TGCGCCAGCAGCCTGGGACTAGTCACAGATACGCAGTATTTT

clone_size: -
d_call: TRBD2
v_call: TRBV29-1
j_call: TRBJ2-3
cdr3_aa: CSVGGGPFTDTQYF
cdr3_nt: TGCAGCGTTGGGGGGGGACCTTTCACAGATACGCAGTATTTT

clone_size: few
d_call: -
v_call: TRBV11-3
j_call: TRBJ1-1
cdr3_aa: CASSFRTNGEAFF
cdr3_nt: TGTGCCAGCAGCTTTAGAACGAACGGAGAAGCTTTCTTT

clone_size: -
d_call: -
v_call: TRBV11-3
j_call: TRBJ2-6
cdr3_aa: CASSHSGANVLTF
cdr3_nt: TGTGCCAGCAGCCACTCTGGGGCCAACGTCCTGACTTTC

clone_size: -
d_call: -
v_call: TRBV2
j_call: TRBJ1-5
cdr3_aa: CASSHDGNQPQHF
cdr3_nt: TGTGCCAGCAGTCATGACGGTAATCAGCCCCAGCATTTT

clone_size: -
d_call: TRBD1
v_call: TRBV5-1
j_call: TRBJ1-1
cdr3_aa: CASSLGTGNTEAFF
cdr3_nt: TGCGCCAGCAGCTTGGGGACAGGGAACACTGAAGCTTTCTTT

clone_size: -
d_call: -
v_call: TRBV6-4
j_call: TRBJ1-2
cdr3_aa: CASSDERGYTF
cdr3_nt: TGTGCCAGCAGTGACGAGAGAGGCTACACCTTC

clone_size: -
d_call: -
v_call: TRBV9
j_call: TRBJ2-3
cdr3_aa: CASSRAQGSTDTQYF
cdr3_nt: TGTGCCAGCAGCAGGGCGCAGGGTAGCACAGATACGCAGTATTTT

clone_size: -
d_call: -
v_call: TRBV29-1
j_call: TRBJ1-2
cdr3_aa: CSVSGTSYGYTF
cdr3_nt: TGCAGCGTCTCCGGGACAAGCTATGGCTACACCTTC

clone_size: -
d_call: TRBD1
v_call: TRBV9
j_call: TRBJ1-1
cdr3_aa: CASSAGTGGDLRTEAFF
cdr3_nt: TGTGCCAGCAGCGCCGGGACAGGGGGCGATTTGCGCACTGAAGCTTTCTTT

clone_size: once
d_call: -
v_call: TRBV18
j_call: TRBJ1-5
cdr3_aa: CASSPERVSNQPQHF
cdr3_nt: TGTGCCAGCTCACCAGAGAGGGTTAGCAATCAGCCCCAGCATTTT

clone_size: -
d_call: -
v_call: TRBV6-2/TRBV6-3
j_call: TRBJ2-2
cdr3_aa: CASSSLPTGELFF
cdr3_nt: TGTGCCAGCAGCTCCCTCCCCACCGGGGAGCTGTTTTTT

clone_size: -
d_call: TRBD2
v_call: TRBV4-2
j_call: TRBJ2-1
cdr3_aa: CASSQEAGGLFNEQFF
cdr3_nt: TGTGCCAGCAGCCAAGAGGCGGGGGGGCTGTTCAATGAGCAGTTCTTC